Each of the 28 T cell receptor beta chains below was sequenced from the same sample in a study of identical twins. TCRdb fed the 5' RACE reads into MiXCR, producing one record per CDR3 protein. The sample includes some 590,000 distinct CDR3 sequences, more than 9% of them seen just once. These sequences were also reported in another study, on yellow fever vaccine responses in identical twins.

The sequencing input was PBMCs. The receptors stem from a woman younger than 35 in good health.

This clonotype was counted a few times. The chain uses TRBV24-1 and TRBJ2-2; D uncertain. Germline lookup yields CDR1 KGHDR and CDR2 SFDVKD. V was cut by 6 bases and J by 5 bases, with 6 bases left in between. CDR3 length: 12 residues. Here the CDR3 DNA reads TGTGCCACCAGTTGGGGTACCGGGGAGCTGTTTTTT. This gives the protein CATSWGTGELFF.

The chain recombines TRBV29-1 with TRBJ1-1, with D perhaps TRBD1 (5 bases). The V and J ends lost 7 bases and 3 bases respectively, with 15 bases between them. Germline V gene sequence: CDR1 SQVTM, CDR2 ANQGSEA. This CDR3 contains 13 residues. CDR3 protein: CSARVGGDTEAFF. The CDR3 DNA reads as TGCAGCGCCAGGGTTGGAGGGGACACTGAAGCTTTCTTT.

J is TRBJ2-5 and V is TRBV15; no firm D call. This CDR3 spans 13 amino acids. V was shortened by 5 bases and J by 1 base, with 8 bases between the two germline ends. Per the germline V gene, CDR1 is LNHNV and CDR2 is YYDKDF (reference sequence). The CDR3 protein is CATSRAVQETQYF. CDR3 nucleotides: TGTGCCACCAGCCGTGCAGTCCAAGAGACCCAGTACTTC.

In its sample, this clonotype was seen many times. The chain links TRBV6-2 or TRBV6-3 to TRBJ1-2; a weak D match, TRBD1 (5 bases). Trimming took off 6 bases at V and 1 base at J, with 12 bases between the two ends. This CDR3 region has 14 residues. Germline CDR1 MNHEY, CDR2 SVGEGT. CDR3 nucleotide sequence: TGTGCCAGCAGCGGGGCCGCCGATAACTATGGCTACACCTTC. Translated: CASSGAADNYGYTF.

This clonotype has only a few counts. The rearrangement links TRBV24-1 to TRBJ2-1; unclear D gene. The CDR3 runs 14 residues. Germline V gives CDR1 KGHDR, CDR2 SFDVKD. V shed 3 bases and J shed 4 bases, with 9 bases lying between them. CDR3 residues: CATSDHDLYNEQFF. The CDR3 nucleotides are TGTGCCACCAGTGATCATGATCTTTACAATGAGCAGTTCTTC.

This clonotype was seen more than once but under ten times. The chain couples TRBV6-1 to TRBJ2-5; 8 nucleotides agree with TRBD2. The CDR3 is 14 amino acids. V was clipped by 9 bases and J by 1 base; unmatched bases: 7. The germline gives CDR1 MNHNS, CDR2 SASEGT. In DNA form, the CDR3 reads TGTGCCAGTTGGGGGCGGGGGGCCCAAGAGACCCAGTACTTC. Translating gives CASWGRGAQETQYF.

In this sample, this clonotype turned up a few times. The V and J genes are TRBV27 and TRBJ2-7; the D gene could be TRBD1 or TRBD2 (6 bases each). V lost 6 bases, J lost 7 bases, and 10 bases lay in between. The CDR3 is made up of 11 amino acids. Looked up from germline, CDR1 is MNHEY and CDR2 is SMNVEV (reference sequence). CDR3 nucleotide sequence: TGTGCCAGCAGGAGGGGGGAAGAGCAGTACTTC. It is translated as CASRRGEEQYF.

This clonotype was recorded at least ten times. V and J are TRBV6-2 or TRBV6-3 and TRBJ2-7; D perhaps matches TRBD1 (6 bases). This CDR3 is 12 amino acids long. CDR1 and CDR2 (germline): MNHEY, SVGEGT. With 6 bases removed from V and 6 bases from J, the gap between germline ends came to 12 bases. The CDR3 protein is CASRPGTLEQYF. The CDR3 DNA follows: TGTGCCAGCAGACCCGGGACACTCGAGCAGTACTTC.

The sample holds a few counts of this clonotype. The V and J genes are TRBV7-9 and TRBJ1-4; D perhaps matches TRBD1 (5 bases). Germline V gene lookup returns CDR1 SEHNR and CDR2 FQNEAQ (reference sequence). The CDR3 is made up of 14 amino acids. Deletions cut 3 bases from V and 8 bases from J, with 13 bases between. The CDR3 loop reads CASSFPAEGEKLFF. The CDR3 nucleotides are TGTGCCAGCAGCTTCCCGGCGGAGGGGGAAAAACTGTTTTTT.

This clonotype was seen repeatedly, ten times or more. This CDR3 reads CASSLTLVDTQYF. CDR3 DNA: TGTGCCAGCAGCTTAACTCTGGTAGATACGCAGTATTTT. This chain uses TRBV7-2 with TRBJ2-3, with D unresolved. Germline V gives CDR1 SGHTA, CDR2 FQGNSA. CDR3 length: 13 amino acids. V was cut by 2 bases and J by 5 bases, with 8 bases left in between.

The table lists this clonotype with many counts. The chain combines TRBV10-1 with TRBJ2-1; D tentatively reads TRBD1 or TRBD2 (5 bases each). The CDR3 is made up of 14 amino acids. CDR1 is WNHNN and CDR2 is SYGVQD in the germline V gene (reference sequence). Trimming removed 4 bases from V and 7 bases from J, with 14 bases in between. CDR3 sequence: CASSGMGTLNEQFF. The CDR3 DNA follows: TGCGCCAGCAGTGGTATGGGGACCCTAAATGAGCAGTTCTTC.

This clonotype was observed a handful of times. The CDR3 nucleotides are TGTGCCAGCACACCCCGGCTAGCGGTGCGCGGCACCGGGGAGCTGTTTTTT. This gives the protein CASTPRLAVRGTGELFF. This rearrangement joins TRBV9 to TRBJ2-2, with 7 bases fitting TRBD2. The V and J ends lost 6 bases and 4 bases, in that order; junction bases with no gene match: 15. Germline CDR1 and CDR2: SGDLS and YYNGEE. The CDR3 sequence is 17 residues long.

V usage is TRBV4-1 and J usage is TRBJ2-3; the D gene is possibly TRBD2 (6 bases). Germline CDR1 and CDR2: MGHRA and YSYEKL. The CDR3 loop spans 15 amino acids. Trimming shortened V by 10 bases and J by 1 base, and 18 bases separated the two germline ends. This CDR3 is CATHRLGGGTDTQYF. CDR3 DNA: TGCGCCACCCACCGTCTGGGAGGAGGCACAGATACGCAGTATTTT.

This clonotype was seen ten or more times. The V and J genes are TRBV9 and TRBJ2-6, with D tentatively TRBD1 (6 bases). This CDR3 is 15 amino acids long. Trimming cost V 10 bases and J 4 bases, with 18 bases left between them. Germline V CDR1 and CDR2: SGDLS, YYNGEE. The CDR3 region is CARGHISTGANVLTF. CDR3 bases: TGTGCCCGGGGACACATTAGTACCGGGGCCAACGTCCTGACTTTC.

A few counts support this clonotype. The chain uses TRBV5-1 and TRBJ2-5, with 9 bases lining up with TRBD1. The length of the CDR3 is 15 residues. The trim removed 1 base at V and 4 bases at J, leaving 5 bases unmatched. CDR1 is SGHRS and CDR2 is YFSETQ in the germline V gene. The CDR3 sequence is CASSLRTGGAETQYF. The CDR3 bases are TGCGCCAGCAGCTTGAGAACAGGGGGCGCAGAGACCCAGTACTTC.

The chain joins TRBV4-3 to TRBJ2-7; 9 nucleotides align to TRBD1. CDR1 is LGHNA, CDR2 YSLEER, per germline. The CDR3 spans 13 residues. V was clipped by 4 bases and J by 6 bases; unmatched bases: 4. This CDR3 reads CASSRDRAFEQYF. In nucleotides, the CDR3 is TGCGCCAGCAGCCGGGACAGGGCTTTCGAGCAGTACTTC.

This clonotype was detected a few times. The rearrangement joins TRBV10-3 to TRBJ2-5; D is undetermined. Germline CDR1 is ENHRY and CDR2 is SYGVKD. V lost 6 bases and J 0 bases, leaving 8 bases between the germline ends. The length of the CDR3 is 13 residues. CDR3 in DNA: TGTGCCATCAGCCGCAGGAACCAAGAGACCCAGTACTTC. Its translation: CAISRRNQETQYF.

This clonotype has a handful of counts. This chain links TRBV18 with TRBJ2-7; TRBD2 matches 9 bases. V lost 2 bases and J lost 0; bases outside the gene matches: 5. The CDR3 contains 16 residues. Germline values: CDR1 KGHSH, CDR2 LQKENI. This CDR3 reads CASSPTGLARSYEQYF. The CDR3 DNA sequence: TGTGCCAGCTCACCAACCGGACTAGCGCGCTCCTACGAGCAGTACTTC. The full variable domain, in which reference TRBV18 and TRBJ2-7 provide the parts outside the CDR3, is NAGVMQNPRHLVRRRGQEARLRCSPMKGHSHVYWYRQLPEEGLKFMVYLQKENIIDESGMPKERFSAEFPKEGPSILRIQQVVRGDSAAYFCASSPTGLARSYEQYFGPGTRLTVT.

The gene calls are TRBV30 and TRBJ2-1, with 8 bases fitting TRBD2. The CDR3 loop spans 14 amino acids. J was trimmed by 6 bases and V by 3 bases; bases with no gene match: 7. The germline V gene has CDR1 GTSNPN and CDR2 SVGIG (reference sequence). CDR3 sequence: CAWSIAGGGNEQFF. The CDR3 DNA reads as TGTGCCTGGAGCATCGCGGGAGGTGGCAATGAGCAGTTCTTC.

This clonotype showed up just a few times. The chain combines TRBV7-9 with TRBJ2-1; 8 nucleotides align to TRBD2. The V segment lost 4 bases and the J segment 4 bases; nucleotides outside the gene matches: 9. The CDR3 sequence is 16 residues long. The V gene's germline CDR1 is SEHNR and CDR2 FQNEAQ (reference sequence). The DNA for the CDR3 is TGTGCCAGCAGCTCCGCACTCGGGGGGGGATACAATGAGCAGTTCTTC. Translation gives CASSSALGGGYNEQFF.

This clonotype was observed many times. The chain couples TRBV28 to TRBJ2-1; D not resolved. The CDR3 is 12 residues long. CDR1 MDHEN and CDR2 SYDVKM come from the germline V gene. Trimming removed 3 bases from V and 6 bases from J, with 6 bases in between. The DNA for the CDR3 is TGTGCCAGCAGTTTTTACCCCAATGAGCAGTTCTTC. Translating gives CASSFYPNEQFF.

The chain combines TRBV7-6 with TRBJ2-1, with D unresolved. Germline V gene data show CDR1 as SGHVS and CDR2 as FNYEAQ. V lost 2 bases and J lost 6, with 14 bases in between. The CDR3 spans 15 residues. The CDR3 DNA is TGTGCCAGCAGCTTAAGCAGTTCCCCTCTCAATGAGCAGTTCTTC. Amino acids: CASSLSSSPLNEQFF.

This clonotype turned up a few times. The chain joins TRBV12-5 to TRBJ1-2, with D hard to call. There are 14 residues in the CDR3. Trimming left V 3 bases short and J 4 bases short, with 12 bases between. CDR1 is LGHNT and CDR2 is FRNRAP in the germline V gene. For the CDR3, the DNA is TGTGCTAGTGGTTTAGTACGGAAGGTCTATGGCTACACCTTC. Its protein product is CASGLVRKVYGYTF.

This clonotype has a handful of counts. The chain has TRBV10-3 and TRBJ2-1, with 10 bases aligning to TRBD2. The CDR3 contains 15 residues. The V and J ends lost 3 bases and 8 bases, in that order; junction bases with no gene match: 7. Germline loops: CDR1 ENHRY, CDR2 SYGVKD. The CDR3 DNA reads as TGTGCCATCAGTGACGCAGCGGGAGGGTGGGATGAGCAGTTCTTC. Translated, it gives CAISDAAGGWDEQFF.

This clonotype was picked up a small number of times. This chain links TRBV11-1 with TRBJ2-3; 8 bases map to TRBD2. The CDR3 covers 18 residues. Trimming cost V 5 bases and J 0 bases; bases outside gene matches: 13. Germline assignment: CDR1 SGHAT and CDR2 FQDESV (reference sequence). CDR3 nucleotides: TGTGCCAGCAGCCGCCCGTGGTTAAGCGGGAGAAGCACAGATACGCAGTATTTT. It is translated as CASSRPWLSGRSTDTQYF. Combining the CDR3 with reference TRBV11-1 and TRBJ2-3 gives the whole variable domain EAEVAQSPRYKITEKSQAVAFWCDPISGHATLYWYRQILGQGPELLVQFQDESVVDDSQLPKDRFSAERLKGVDSTLKIQPAELGDSAMYLCASSRPWLSGRSTDTQYFGPGTRLTVL.

This clonotype was seen more than once but under ten times. J is TRBJ2-1 and V is TRBV7-3; D might be TRBD1 (5 bases). Germline V gene sequence: CDR1 SGHTA, CDR2 FQGTGA. V was pared by 5 bases and J by 0 bases, with 11 bases between. This CDR3 comprises 15 residues. In DNA, the CDR3 is TGTGCCAGCAGCAGGGGCCGGAGCTCCTACAATGAGCAGTTCTTC. It is translated as CASSRGRSSYNEQFF.

The chain couples TRBV7-9 to TRBJ2-7, with a tentative D call TRBD1 (6 bases). The CDR3 consists of 16 residues. CDR1 is SEHNR and CDR2 is FQNEAQ in the germline V gene (reference sequence). V was pared by 1 base and J by 4 bases, with 17 bases between. CDR3 sequence (DNA): TGTGCCAGCAGCTTAGGTGGTGGGGGCTTGGGGTACGAGCAGTACTTC. Translation: CASSLGGGGLGYEQYF.

CDR3 coding DNA: TGTGCCAGCAGCTTGAGACAGGGGGAGGCTTTCTTT. This translates into CASSLRQGEAFF. This chain uses TRBV12-3 or TRBV12-4 with TRBJ1-1; 9 positions agree with TRBD1. The CDR3 is 12 residues long. With 6 bases clipped from V and 11 bases from J, the junction kept 7 bases outside the gene matches.